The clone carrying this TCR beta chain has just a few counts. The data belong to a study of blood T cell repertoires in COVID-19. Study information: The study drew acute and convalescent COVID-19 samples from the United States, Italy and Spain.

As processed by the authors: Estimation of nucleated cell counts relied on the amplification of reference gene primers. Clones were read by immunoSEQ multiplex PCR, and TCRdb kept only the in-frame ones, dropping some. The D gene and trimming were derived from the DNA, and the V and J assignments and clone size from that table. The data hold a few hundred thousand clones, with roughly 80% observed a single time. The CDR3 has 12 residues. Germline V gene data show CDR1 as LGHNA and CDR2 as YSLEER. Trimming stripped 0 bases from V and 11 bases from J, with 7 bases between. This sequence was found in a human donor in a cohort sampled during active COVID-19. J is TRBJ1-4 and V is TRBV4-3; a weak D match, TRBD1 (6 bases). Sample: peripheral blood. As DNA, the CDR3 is TGCGCCAGCAGCCAAGATACAGGGAAACTGTTTTTT. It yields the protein CASSQDTGKLFF.